These 6 T cell receptor beta chains were sequenced from one sample in a study of blood T cell repertoires in COVID-19. Only in-frame clones appear in the TCRdb table, and some are missing; sequencing was by immunoSEQ multiplex PCR. The data hold some 70,000 clones, with approximately 84% observed a single time. The source material was peripheral blood. The receptor set was obtained from a man aged 35 to 55 with COVID-19, enrolled during active disease.

The V call is TRBV3-1 (or the pseudogene TRBV3-2), the J call TRBJ1-1; 7 bases are shared with TRBD1. The V and J ends lost 1 base and 6 bases, in that order; junction bases with no gene match: 5. In germline, CDR1 is LGHDT, CDR2 YNNKEL (reference sequence). CDR3 size: 14 residues. CDR3 DNA sequence: TGTGCCAGCAGCCAAGGAGCAGGGGGTTCTGAAGCTTTCTTT. This codes for CASSQGAGGSEAFF.

In this sample, this clone turned up a few times. V gene TRBV12-5 combines with J gene TRBJ1-5; 7 bases agree with TRBD1. The V gene's germline CDR1 is LGHNT and CDR2 FRNRAP. J gave up 5 bases and V 6 bases, and 10 bases lay outside the gene matches. The CDR3 is made up of 15 amino acids. The CDR3 DNA reads TGTGCTAGTGGGATAGGGGGCCAGTGGGATCAGCCCCAGCATTTT. Protein sequence: CASGIGGQWDQPQHF.

The genes are TRBV3-1 (or the pseudogene TRBV3-2) and TRBJ2-3, with TRBD2 as a possible D gene (5 bases). The germline V and J ends were trimmed by 8 bases and 1 base, with 10 bases remaining between them. The CDR3 extends over 13 amino acids. The germline V gene encodes CDR1 LGHDT and CDR2 YNNKEL (reference sequence). CDR3 DNA: TGTGCCAGCCGCGACTACCGCACAGATACGCAGTATTTT. Its translation is CASRDYRTDTQYF.

The chain is built from TRBV5-1 and TRBJ1-6; D not resolved. The germline V and J ends were trimmed by 0 bases and 9 bases, with 7 bases remaining between them. Germline CDR1 and CDR2: SGHRS and YFSETQ. The CDR3 is made up of 13 amino acids. The CDR3 protein is CASSLDGGSPLHF. CDR3 in DNA: TGCGCCAGCAGCTTGGACGGAGGTTCACCCCTCCACTTT. Full variable domain (rest looked up from reference TRBV5-1 and TRBJ1-6): KAGVTQTPRYLIKTRGQQVTLSCSPISGHRSVSWYQQTPGQGLQFLFEYFSETQRNKGNFPGRFSGRQFSNSRSEMNVSTLELGDSALYLCASSLDGGSPLHFGNGTRLTVT.

The chain couples TRBV28 to TRBJ1-1, with TRBD1 matching over 9 bases. This CDR3 is 13 amino acids long. The V and J ends lost 5 bases and 11 bases, in that order; junction bases with no gene match: 9. Germline values: CDR1 MDHEN, CDR2 SYDVKM. The DNA for the CDR3 is TGTGCCAGCAGTGCGGGACAGGGTGGGGATGCTTTCTTT. Amino acid sequence: CASSAGQGGDAFF.

V gene TRBV30 combines with J gene TRBJ2-3; 9 bases agree with TRBD2. Trimming removed 4 bases from V and 0 bases from J; junction bases left unmatched: 8. The germline gives CDR1 GTSNPN, CDR2 SVGIG (reference sequence). CDR3 length: 16 residues. In DNA, the CDR3 is TGTGCCTGGACAGAAGCGGGGGGCTTTAGCACAGATACGCAGTATTTT. Its protein product is CAWTEAGGFSTDTQYF.